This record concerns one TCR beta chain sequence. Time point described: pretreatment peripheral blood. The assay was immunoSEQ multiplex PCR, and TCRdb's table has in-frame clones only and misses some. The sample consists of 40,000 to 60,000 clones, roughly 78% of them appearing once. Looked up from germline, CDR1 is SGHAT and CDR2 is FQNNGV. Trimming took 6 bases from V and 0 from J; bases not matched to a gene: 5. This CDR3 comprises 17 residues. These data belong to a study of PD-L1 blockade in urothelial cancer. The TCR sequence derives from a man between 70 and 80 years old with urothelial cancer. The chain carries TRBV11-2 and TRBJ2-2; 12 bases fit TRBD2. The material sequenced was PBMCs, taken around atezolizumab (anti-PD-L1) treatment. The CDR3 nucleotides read TGTGCCAGCAGGCCGACTAGCGGGAGAGCGAACACCGGGGAGCTGTTTTTT. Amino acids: CASRPTSGRANTGELFF.